Below are 13 T cell receptor beta chains sequenced from a single sample in a study of T cell changes during pregnancy in multiple sclerosis. TCRdb keeps only in-frame clones here, not all; method: immunoSEQ multiplex PCR. Seen here are tens of thousands of clones, 87% observed once, and the top ten hold approximately 7.7%. This specimen was CD8+ T cells from peripheral blood mononuclear cells, taken after pregnancy. These receptors came from a female donor with multiple sclerosis, enrolled in a pregnancy study.

About this clone itself: An end of the junction does not agree with germline; a read error may underlie this. Here the CDR3 DNA reads TGCTCCACTAGCGGGAGTCCAGATACGCAGTATTTT. It codes for CSTSGSPDTQYF. The gene calls are TRBV7-8 and TRBJ2-3, with TRBD2 identical over 11 bases. There are 12 residues in the CDR3. Germline CDR1 reads SGHVS; CDR2 reads FQNEAQ.

The chain uses TRBV25-1 and TRBJ1-1, with no clear D. CDR1 and CDR2 (germline): MGHDK, SYGVNS. This CDR3 has 13 amino acids. Trimming took off 3 bases at V and 3 bases at J, with 8 bases between the two ends. CDR3 in amino acids: CASSDVPYTEAFF. The CDR3 DNA reads as TGTGCCAGCAGTGATGTTCCTTACACTGAAGCTTTCTTT. Full variable domain (rest looked up from reference TRBV25-1 and TRBJ1-1): EADIYQTPRYLVIGTGKKITLECSQTMGHDKMYWYQQDPGMELHLIHYSYGVNSTEKGDLSSESTVSRIRTEHFPLTLESARPSHTSQYLCASSDVPYTEAFFGQGTRLTVV.

The chain combines TRBV10-3 with TRBJ2-7; maybe TRBD2 (9 bases). Germline CDR1 and CDR2: ENHRY and SYGVKD. V lost 4 bases and J 6 bases, leaving 13 bases between the germline ends. CDR3 length equals 13 residues. Written as DNA, the CDR3 is TGTGCCATCAGTGCTAGCGGGACAGGCGAGCAGTACTTC. Protein sequence: CAISASGTGEQYF.

This sequence joins TRBV2 and TRBJ1-3; D ambiguous. Per the germline V gene, CDR1 is SNHLY and CDR2 is FYNNEI. There are 13 residues in the CDR3. V was clipped by 11 bases and J by 3 bases, with 14 bases between them. The CDR3 spells CAYEPSDGNTIYF. The CDR3 DNA is TGTGCCTACGAGCCAAGCGATGGAAACACCATATATTTT.

The J gene is TRBJ1-5, the V gene TRBV10-2; D not resolved. The CDR3 has 21 amino acids. The V end was cut by 0 bases, the J end by 0 bases, with 24 bases between. The germline CDR1 and CDR2 sequences are WSHSY and SAAADI. CDR3 sequence: CASSESWQVLTLPISNQPQHF. As DNA, the CDR3 is TGCGCCAGCAGTGAGTCTTGGCAGGTTCTAACCCTTCCGATTAGCAATCAGCCCCAGCATTTT.

The J gene is TRBJ2-7, the V gene TRBV2; maybe TRBD1 (5 bases). Germline CDR1 is SNHLY and CDR2 is FYNNEI. V lost 7 bases and J 0 bases, leaving 16 bases between the germline ends. This CDR3 has 15 residues. CDR3 protein: CASTPGPASSYEQYF. The DNA for the CDR3 is TGTGCCAGCACGCCAGGGCCCGCGAGCTCCTACGAGCAGTACTTC.

The table lists this clone with a count of one. The V gene is TRBV15, the J gene TRBJ2-5, with TRBD1 matching over 7 bases. This CDR3 is 15 amino acids long. The germline V gene has CDR1 LNHNV and CDR2 YYDKDF (reference sequence). J gave up 2 bases and V 9 bases, and 12 bases lay outside the gene matches. The CDR3 here is CATRGGSSPQETQYF. CDR3 bases: TGTGCCACACGAGGGGGCAGCTCACCTCAAGAGACCCAGTACTTC. Based on the CDR3 plus reference TRBV15 and TRBJ2-5, the full variable domain is DAMVIQNPRYQVTQFGKPVTLSCSQTLNHNVMYWYQQKSSQAPKLLFHYYDKDFNNEADTPDNFQSRRPNTSFCFLDIRSPGLGDTAMYLCATRGGSSPQETQYFGPGTRLLVL.

This chain uses TRBV15 with TRBJ2-7, with 14 bases matching TRBD2. The CDR3 has 13 amino acids. The trim removed 8 bases at V and 6 bases at J, leaving 3 bases unmatched. Per germline, CDR1 LNHNV and CDR2 YYDKDF (reference sequence). The CDR3 region is CATGTSGRGEQYF. The CDR3 DNA is TGTGCCACCGGGACTAGCGGGAGAGGCGAGCAGTACTTC.

The J gene is TRBJ2-2, the V gene TRBV7-4, with TRBD2 matching 11 bases. The germline V gene encodes CDR1 SGHVT and CDR2 SQSDAQ. The CDR3 is 16 amino acids. V gave up 5 bases and J gave up 4 bases; unmatched junction bases: 6. The CDR3: CASSISGRGSTGELFF. In DNA, the CDR3 is TGTGCCAGCAGCATTAGCGGGAGGGGTAGCACCGGGGAGCTGTTTTTT.

A single count supports this clone. The chain has TRBV7-9 and TRBJ2-1; D not resolved. With 5 bases removed from V and 2 bases from J, the gap between germline ends came to 16 bases. The CDR3 totals 16 residues. Germline V gives CDR1 SEHNR, CDR2 FQNEAQ (reference sequence). The CDR3 here is CASSSKSPTPYNEQFF. CDR3 nucleotides: TGTGCCAGCAGCAGTAAGAGTCCCACCCCCTACAATGAGCAGTTCTTC.

This sequence joins TRBV2 and TRBJ2-3, with unresolved D. Trimming cost V 4 bases and J 0 bases, with 14 bases left between them. There are 16 residues in the CDR3. The germline gives CDR1 SNHLY, CDR2 FYNNEI. The CDR3 bases are TGTGCCAGCAGTGGCCATCTTAAGACTAGCACAGATACGCAGTATTTT. This codes for CASSGHLKTSTDTQYF.

V usage is TRBV25-1 and J usage is TRBJ1-2; 8 nucleotides agree with TRBD1. CDR1 and CDR2 (germline): MGHDK, SYGVNS. The J segment lost 4 bases and the V segment lost 3 bases, leaving 7 bases of the junction unmatched. This CDR3 comprises 15 residues. CDR3 bases: TGTGCCAGCAGTGACCCCCCGGGACAGGTCTATGGCTACACCTTC. Protein sequence: CASSDPPGQVYGYTF.

In DNA form, the CDR3 reads TGTGCCAGCAGTTTCGAATCGGGTCGAACCGAGACAGGGGGCCTTTACGAGCAGTACTTC. As protein: CASSFESGRTETGGLYEQYF. V usage is TRBV28 and J usage is TRBJ2-7, with 10 bases lining up with TRBD1. In germline, CDR1 is MDHEN, CDR2 SYDVKM. Trimming at V came to 3 bases and at J to 4 bases, leaving 21 bases not matched to a gene. CDR3 length: 20 residues.